This T cell receptor beta chain was recovered during a study of cytomegalovirus exposure and HLA in healthy donors. Overall study findings and caveats: Researchers reported in a later analysis that common viral pathogens appeared linked to several top clusters. It was reportedly the case that the classifier diagnosed cytomegalovirus status with high specificity and sensitivity.

There are a few counts of this clone. What it recognizes is unknown. The PCR made use of 60 Vbeta and 13 Jbeta primers. Assay used: immunoSEQ multiplex PCR; TCRdb lists only in-frame clones, some missing. The sample has some 90,000 clones, around 78% seen once. Germline V lookup: CDR1 ENHRY, CDR2 SYGVKD. The CDR3 covers 16 residues. V lost 3 bases, J lost 1 base, and 8 bases stayed unmatched. The TCR originated in a man aged 25-40 years in good health and CMV-seronegative. Material: PBMCs. The chain has TRBV10-3 and TRBJ1-1; the match to TRBD1 covers 7 bases. The chain's CDR3 is CAISEHLTGANTEAFF. The CDR3 DNA is TGTGCCATCAGTGAACACCTTACAGGGGCGAACACTGAAGCTTTCTTT.